Reported below is one TCR beta chain. Using immunoSEQ multiplex PCR, the repertoire was profiled, and TCRdb retains in-frame clones only, with some absent. The sample shows about 600,000 clones, more than 95% of them seen only once. This specimen comes from a study of shared clonotypes between healthy human individuals. The CDR3 is 13 amino acids. Germline V lookup: CDR1 SGDLS, CDR2 YYNGEE. V lost 2 bases and J lost 4, with 9 bases in between. Sample: naive CD4+ T cells sorted from blood. The sample's subset: CD45RA+ positively selected. This TCR derives from a woman aged 25 to 39 in good health. This rearrangement joins TRBV9 to TRBJ2-5; D ambiguous. The CDR3 here is CASSVAPGETQYF. In DNA, the CDR3 is TGTGCCAGCAGCGTGGCCCCAGGAGAGACCCAGTACTTC.